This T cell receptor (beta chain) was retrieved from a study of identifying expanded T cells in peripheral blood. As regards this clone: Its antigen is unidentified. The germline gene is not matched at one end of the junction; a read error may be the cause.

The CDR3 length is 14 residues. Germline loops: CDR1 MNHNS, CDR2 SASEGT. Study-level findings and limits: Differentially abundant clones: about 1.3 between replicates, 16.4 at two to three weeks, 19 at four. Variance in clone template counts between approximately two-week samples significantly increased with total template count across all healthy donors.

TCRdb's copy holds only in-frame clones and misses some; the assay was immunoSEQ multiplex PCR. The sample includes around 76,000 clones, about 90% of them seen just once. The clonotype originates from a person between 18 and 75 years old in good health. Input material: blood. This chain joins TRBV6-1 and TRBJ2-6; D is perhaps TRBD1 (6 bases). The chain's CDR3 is CASRSGSGVNVLTF. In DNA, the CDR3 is TGTGCCAGCAGGTCCGGGTCAGGGGTCAACGTCCTGACTTTC.